This TCR beta chain was captured by sequencing in a study of blood T cell repertoires in COVID-19. J lost 7 bases, V lost 4 bases, and 10 bases had no gene match. This CDR3 is 16 amino acids long. CDR1 is MNHEY, CDR2 SMNVEV, per germline (reference sequence). Clones were sequenced by immunoSEQ multiplex PCR, and TCRdb holds only the in-frame ones, with some missing. The sample includes some 100,000 clones, 80% to 95% seen only once; the top ten take around 6%. This rearrangement joins TRBV27 to TRBJ2-7, with 13 bases that match TRBD2. This TCR came from a man between 65 and 85 years old with acute or convalescent COVID-19. The sample taken for sequencing was peripheral blood. CDR3 residues: CASSSIRTSGRAEQYF. The CDR3 DNA is TGTGCCAGCAGTTCAATCCGAACTAGCGGGAGGGCGGAGCAGTACTTC.